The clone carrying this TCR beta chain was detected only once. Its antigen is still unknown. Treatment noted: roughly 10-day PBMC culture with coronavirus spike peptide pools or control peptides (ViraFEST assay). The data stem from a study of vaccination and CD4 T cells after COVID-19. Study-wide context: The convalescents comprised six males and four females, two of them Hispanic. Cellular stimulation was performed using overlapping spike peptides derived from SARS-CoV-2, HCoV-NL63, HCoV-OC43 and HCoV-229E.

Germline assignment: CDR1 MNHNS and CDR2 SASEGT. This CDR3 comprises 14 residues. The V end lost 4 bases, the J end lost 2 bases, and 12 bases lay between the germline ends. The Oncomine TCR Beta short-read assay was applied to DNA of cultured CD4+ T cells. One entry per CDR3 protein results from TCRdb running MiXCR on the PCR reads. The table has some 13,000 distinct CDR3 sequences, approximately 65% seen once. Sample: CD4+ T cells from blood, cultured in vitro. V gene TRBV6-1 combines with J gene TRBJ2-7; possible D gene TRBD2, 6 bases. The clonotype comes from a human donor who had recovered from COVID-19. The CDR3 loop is CASSARDSTYEQYF. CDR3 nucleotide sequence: TGTGCCAGCAGTGCCCGGGACTCAACCTACGAGCAGTACTTC.